The T cell receptor (beta chain) described here comes from a study of T-cell reconstitution after alpha-beta-depleted transplantation in children. The CDR3 totals 13 residues. The ends were cut back, 7 bases at V and 2 bases at J, with 11 bases in the middle. Looked up from germline, CDR1 is SQVTM and CDR2 is ANQGSEA. During its preparation, the TCRbeta library received unique molecular identifiers. In TCRdb, the PCR reads were re-called with MiXCR into one record per CDR3 protein. Altogether about 540,000 distinct CDR3 sequences are present, approximately 20% being singletons, with the ten largest covering around 3.3%. The table lists this clonotype with many counts.

The chain is built from TRBV29-1 and TRBJ2-2; perhaps TRBD1 as D (6 bases). Source: PBMCs from the stem cell graft donor, taken from the stem cell graft. This receptor was obtained from a human donor who donated a stem cell graft to a child with acute lymphoblastic leukemia. This CDR3 is CSAGQRNTGELFF. The CDR3 DNA follows: TGCAGCGCTGGACAGCGTAACACCGGGGAGCTGTTTTTT.